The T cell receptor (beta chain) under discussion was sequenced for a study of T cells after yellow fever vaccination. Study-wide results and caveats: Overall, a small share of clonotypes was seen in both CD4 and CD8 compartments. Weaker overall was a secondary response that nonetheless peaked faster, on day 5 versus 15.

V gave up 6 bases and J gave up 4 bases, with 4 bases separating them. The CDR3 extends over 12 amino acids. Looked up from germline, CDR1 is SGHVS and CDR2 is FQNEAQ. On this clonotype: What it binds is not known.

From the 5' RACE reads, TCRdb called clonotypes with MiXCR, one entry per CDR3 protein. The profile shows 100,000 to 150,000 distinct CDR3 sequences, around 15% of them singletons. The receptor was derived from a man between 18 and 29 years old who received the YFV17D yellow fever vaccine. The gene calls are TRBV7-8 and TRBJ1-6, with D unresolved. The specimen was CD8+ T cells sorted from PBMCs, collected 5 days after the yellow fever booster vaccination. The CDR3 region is CASRAYNSPLHF. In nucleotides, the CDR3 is TGTGCCAGCAGGGCGTATAATTCACCCCTCCACTTT.